This T cell receptor beta chain is from a study of monozygotic twins with inflammatory bowel disease. Germline values: CDR1 SGHAT, CDR2 FQNNGV. The CDR3 consists of 18 residues. TCRdb re-called the 5' RACE reads and shows each CDR3 protein once, DNA omitted. The sample is made up of about 130,000 distinct CDR3 sequences, and the top ten hold roughly 1.2% of it. The sequence came from a human donor with ulcerative colitis or Crohn's disease, or a healthy co-twin of an affected twin (not recorded which). V and J are TRBV11-2 and TRBJ2-3; the D call from TCRdb, TRBD2, cannot be confirmed without DNA. The sample taken for sequencing was blood. CDR3 region: CASLPPGEAPLSTDTQYF.